This paragraph reports one TCR beta chain. Antigen unknown. Germline-derived CDR1 and CDR2 are DFQATT and SNEGSKA (reference sequence). The CDR3 is made up of 15 amino acids. V lost 0 bases, J lost 3 bases, and 12 bases lay in between. Prepared TCR beta cDNA libraries contained unique molecular identifiers. In TCRdb, the PCR reads were re-called with MiXCR into one record per CDR3 protein. The profile shows about 820,000 distinct CDR3 sequences, 53% of them singletons. The sample belongs to a study of post-analysis software for immune sequencing data. Findings of the study overall: Four to six TRBV segments were significantly more frequent in patients than in controls. TRBV5-6, TRBV5-1 and TRBV20-1 were among these segments.

This clonotype was obtained from a girl aged 10 to 17 with multiple sclerosis. V usage is TRBV20-1 and J usage is TRBJ2-1; D may be TRBD1 (6 bases). The sequenced material came from blood. CDR3 region: CSARDAGQNYNEQFF. The CDR3 DNA reads TGCAGTGCTAGAGATGCCGGACAGAACTACAATGAGCAGTTCTTC.